Below, one TCR beta chain is given with its context. Its antigen is not known. The data belong to a study of response to subunit inactivated influenza vaccine. Study observations and caveats: The study's authors posited that every seasonal influenza vaccination enlists few new T cells.

TCRdb used MiXCR to reprocess the RT-PCR reads, holding one entry per CDR3 protein. The sample lists under 800,000 distinct CDR3 sequences, roughly 13% occurring once. From germline, CDR1 is DFQATT and CDR2 SNEGSKA (reference sequence). Trimming at V came to 6 bases and at J to 1 base, leaving 6 bases not matched to a gene. The CDR3 covers 16 residues. The source was PBMCs from blood, collected 14 days before vaccination. This rearrangement joins TRBV20-1 to TRBJ2-2; 12 nucleotides match TRBD2. This receptor was obtained from a man aged 45 to 65 who received an inactivated influenza vaccine. CDR3 amino acids: CSAPGTSGQNTGELFF. CDR3 in DNA: TGCAGTGCCCCAGGGACTAGCGGGCAGAACACCGGGGAGCTGTTTTTT.